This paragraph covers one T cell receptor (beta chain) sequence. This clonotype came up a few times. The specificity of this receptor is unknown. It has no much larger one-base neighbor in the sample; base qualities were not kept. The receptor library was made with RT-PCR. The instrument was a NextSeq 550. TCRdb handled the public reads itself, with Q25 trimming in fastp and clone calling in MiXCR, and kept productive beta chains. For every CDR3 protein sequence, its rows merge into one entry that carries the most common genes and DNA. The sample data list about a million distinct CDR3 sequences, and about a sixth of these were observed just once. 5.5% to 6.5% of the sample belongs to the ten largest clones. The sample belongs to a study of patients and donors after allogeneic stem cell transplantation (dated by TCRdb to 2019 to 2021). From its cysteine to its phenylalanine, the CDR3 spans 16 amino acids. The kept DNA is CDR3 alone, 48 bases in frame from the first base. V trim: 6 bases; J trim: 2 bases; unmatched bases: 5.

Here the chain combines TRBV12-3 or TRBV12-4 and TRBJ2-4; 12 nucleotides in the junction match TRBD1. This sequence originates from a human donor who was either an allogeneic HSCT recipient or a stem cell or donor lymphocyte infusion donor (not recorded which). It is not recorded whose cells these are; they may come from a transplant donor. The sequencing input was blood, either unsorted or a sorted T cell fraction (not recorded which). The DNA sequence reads TGTGCCAGCAGGACCGGGACAGGGGGCCCCAAAAACATTCAGTACTTC. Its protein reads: CASRTGTGGPKNIQYF.